These T cell receptor beta chains were read from a single sample in a study of T cells in Graves' hyperthyroidism and ophthalmopathy. One entry per CDR3 protein, called by TCRdb with MiXCR from the multiplex PCR reads. The sample lists about 400,000 distinct CDR3 sequences, around 15% occurring once. Sequenced: blood. Receptors originate from a man aged 45-60 years with Graves' ophthalmopathy. Both conserved end residues are part of each CDR3. The D gene is left open where the match is weak. Rows may omit the clone size; those that give it use once, few, many or a size class.

clone size | D gene | J gene | V gene | CDR3 DNA | CDR3 protein
many | TRBD1 | TRBJ1-4 | TRBV7-9 | TGTGCCAGCAGCTCCGGACAGGGGTTACTGGATGAAAAACTGTTTTTT | CASSSGQGLLDEKLFF
many | TRBD1 | TRBJ1-4 | TRBV10-3 | TGTGCCACCCTCGATGGGACAGTATCCGGAAAACTGTTTTTT | CATLDGTVSGKLFF
few | - | TRBJ1-6 | TRBV6-1 | TGTGCCAGCAGATCCGTCAGGGACTCGGGGTCCTATAATTCACCCCTCCACTTT | CASRSVRDSGSYNSPLHF
many | - | TRBJ1-5 | TRBV11-2 | TGTGCCAGCAGCTTAGACAGAGGGGCCTATCAGCCCCAGCATTTT | CASSLDRGAYQPQHF
once | - | TRBJ2-5 | TRBV7-8 | TGTGCCAGCAGCTTATGGCACAGCCCGGCGGAGACCCAGTACTTC | CASSLWHSPAETQYF
many | - | TRBJ2-3 | TRBV4-1 | TGCGCCAGCAGGAAAGGATTAGCGCGACCTTCGGCAGATACGCAGTATTTT | CASRKGLARPSADTQYF
- | TRBD2 | TRBJ2-5 | TRBV2 | TGTGCCAGCAGCCTTACTAGCGGGAAGCTCAGAGTAGAGACCCAGTACTTC | CASSLTSGKLRVETQYF
many | - | TRBJ2-1 | TRBV11-3 | TGTGCCAGCAGCTTCGGGTTTCCCAATGAGCAGTTCTTC | CASSFGFPNEQFF
many | TRBD2 | TRBJ2-3 | TRBV20-1 | TGCAGTGCGAATCTAGCGGGAGGGCCCCTTCCCACAGATACGCAGTATTTT | CSANLAGGPLPTDTQYF
many | - | TRBJ2-2 | TRBV12-3/TRBV12-4 | TGTGCCAGCAGTAGAGGGTTGGGCACCGGGGAGCTGTTTTTT | CASSRGLGTGELFF
many | - | TRBJ2-7 | TRBV12-3/TRBV12-4 | TGTGCCAGCAGTGCTTATACCTCCTCCTACGAGCAGTACTTC | CASSAYTSSYEQYF
- | - | TRBJ2-3 | TRBV29-1 | TGCAGCGCTGCGACTGACGGTACAGATACGCAGTATTTT | CSAATDGTDTQYF
many | - | TRBJ2-7 | TRBV18 | TGTGCCAGCTCACCAGCCAGCTACGAGCAGTACTTC | CASSPASYEQYF
few | TRBD2 | TRBJ2-3 | TRBV4-1 | TGCGCCAGCAGCCCTAGCGGCCACAGCACAGATACGCAGTATTTT | CASSPSGHSTDTQYF
many | - | TRBJ1-2 | TRBV29-1 | TGCAGCGTTTTAGGGGAGGATGGCTACACCTTC | CSVLGEDGYTF
many | - | TRBJ2-1 | TRBV20-1 | TGCAGTGCTAGGGGACTCCCGGAGCAGTTCTTC | CSARGLPEQFF
many | TRBD2 | TRBJ2-3 | TRBV6-6 | TGTGCCAGCAGTTACTCCTTAGCGGGGAGCGTCACAGATACGCAGTATTTT | CASSYSLAGSVTDTQYF
- | TRBD2 | TRBJ2-2 | TRBV9 | TGTGCCAGCAGCGTAGGGACTAGCGGGAGGGCCTTTTCCGGGGAGCTGTTTTTT | CASSVGTSGRAFSGELFF
many | TRBD1 | TRBJ2-4 | TRBV7-9 | TGTGCCAGCAGCTCGACAGGGTTCGGGGTCCAAAACATTCAGTACTTC | CASSSTGFGVQNIQYF
many | - | TRBJ2-7 | TRBV5-6 | TGTGCCAGCAGCTCTCGAGGGAGAAGCTCCTACGAGCAGTACTTC | CASSSRGRSSYEQYF
many | TRBD2 | TRBJ2-1 | TRBV20-1 | TGCAGTGCCATTGGCGGGAGCCCCTACAATGAGCAGTTCTTC | CSAIGGSPYNEQFF
once | - | TRBJ2-5 | TRBV9 | TGTGCCAGCAGCTCGGAACCGCACAGGGCAGAAGAGACCCAGTACTTC | CASSSEPHRAEETQYF
- | - | TRBJ2-4 | TRBV27 | TGTGCCAGCAGTTTAGGGGGAGGTAGCATTCAGTACTTC | CASSLGGGSIQYF
many | TRBD2 | TRBJ2-7 | TRBV5-1 | TGCGCCAGCAGCTTGGCCGGAGCGGGAGGCTACGAGCAGTACTTC | CASSLAGAGGYEQYF
many | - | TRBJ2-7 | TRBV7-2 | TGTGCCAGCAGCCCTACGACGGGAAACTACGAGCAGTACTTC | CASSPTTGNYEQYF
many | - | TRBJ2-5 | TRBV20-1 | TGCAGTGCAAAACCCCCGTATGCGGACCAAGAGACCCAGTACTTC | CSAKPPYADQETQYF
many | - | TRBJ2-1 | TRBV6-1 | TGTGCCAGCAGTGAATTCTCTCGCGGTAGCTCCTACAATGAGCAGTTCTTC | CASSEFSRGSSYNEQFF
- | - | TRBJ2-1 | TRBV29-1 | TGCAGCGTTGAAAACCGATTCGGGCCCTCCTACAATGAGCAGTTCTTC | CSVENRFGPSYNEQFF
few | - | TRBJ2-3 | TRBV29-1 | TGCAGCGTTGAAAATTTTGGAGGAGAGAATACGCAGTATTTT | CSVENFGGENTQYF
- | - | TRBJ1-5 | TRBV20-1 | TGCAGTGCTAGCGAAGGGCCCAATCAGCCCCAGCATTTT | CSASEGPNQPQHF
- | - | TRBJ2-1 | TRBV2 | TGTGCCAGCAGTGAGGGACTCCTGGGGTTCTTC | CASSEGLLGFF
many | TRBD1 | TRBJ2-3 | TRBV4-1 | TGCGCCAGCAGCCAACCTCACAGGGGGCGGTTAGATACGCAGTATTTT | CASSQPHRGRLDTQYF
- | TRBD1 | TRBJ1-3 | TRBV12-3/TRBV12-4 | TGTGCCAGCAATTGGGACAGCTCTGGAAACACCATATATTTT | CASNWDSSGNTIYF
- | TRBD2 | TRBJ2-7 | TRBV19 | TGTGCCAGTAGGTTCAAAGCGGGGACCTACGAGCAGTACTTC | CASRFKAGTYEQYF
many | - | TRBJ1-4 | TRBV3-1 | TGTGCCAGCAGCCAAGATGGAACAGGAGGAACTAATGAAAAACTGTTTTTT | CASSQDGTGGTNEKLFF
few | - | TRBJ1-1 | TRBV5-1 | TGCGCCAGCAGCTTGAGGGTTGGGGCTGGGGTCACTGAAGCTTTCTTT | CASSLRVGAGVTEAFF
- | - | TRBJ2-7 | TRBV20-1 | TGCAGTGCTAGAGATGTGTGGGCCTTTGGCTACGAGCAGTACTTC | CSARDVWAFGYEQYF
many | - | TRBJ2-1 | TRBV7-7 | TGTGCTAGCAGCTTATCTGGGGTCAATGAGCAGTTCTTC | CASSLSGVNEQFF
many | - | TRBJ2-7 | TRBV28 | TGTGCCAGCAGTTTCCCTAACTCCTACGAGCAGTACTTC | CASSFPNSYEQYF
many | TRBD2 | TRBJ2-1 | TRBV7-9 | TGTGCCAGCAGCTTAGTGTCGGGACTAGCGTATGAGCAGTTCTTC | CASSLVSGLAYEQFF
many | - | TRBJ2-7 | TRBV11-2 | TGTGCCAGCAGCTTAGGGCAGTTCGAGCAGTACTTC | CASSLGQFEQYF
few | - | TRBJ2-2 | TRBV7-2 | TGTGCCAGCAGCTTAAGGACTTCGAACACCGGGGAGCTGTTTTTT | CASSLRTSNTGELFF
many | - | TRBJ2-1 | TRBV2 | TGTGCCAGCAGTGCGGGACTCTACAATGAGCAGTTCTTC | CASSAGLYNEQFF
many | TRBD1 | TRBJ2-1 | TRBV20-1 | TGCAGTGCTAGCGTTTCTAGGGGGCTTGCGTATGAGCAGTTCTTC | CSASVSRGLAYEQFF
many | TRBD1 | TRBJ2-7 | TRBV5-1 | TGCGCCAGCACCGTGGGGACAGGGATCGAGCAGTACTTC | CASTVGTGIEQYF
many | - | TRBJ2-5 | TRBV12-3/TRBV12-4 | TGTGCCAGCACCCCGGGTGGGGGCGAGGTGGAGACCCAGTACTTC | CASTPGGGEVETQYF
- | TRBD1 | TRBJ2-7 | TRBV5-1 | TGCGCCAGCAGGTCCGGGACAGGGGCCTTCGAGCAGTACTTC | CASRSGTGAFEQYF
few | - | TRBJ2-1 | TRBV29-1 | TGCAGCGTTGAGCGTAGAAGGATTGAGCAGTTCTTC | CSVERRRIEQFF